This T cell receptor (beta chain) was found in a study of immune evolution from preneoplasia to lung adenocarcinoma. Study details: HLA loss of heterozygosity: about 7% AIS, about 15% MIA, about 30% ADC, none AAH. Regarding the study as a whole: Normal lung had highest clonality; later lesions appeared denser, more diverse.

The method was immunoSEQ multiplex PCR; TCRdb's version includes in-frame clones alone and lacks a portion of them. Among around 41,000 clones, less than 85% were seen once, and the ten largest hold 4% to 5%. A note on this clone: Its antigen remains unknown. The germline gene is not matched at one end of the junction; a read error may be the cause. Other nucleotide sequences in the sample specify the same CDR3.

Germline loops: CDR1 SGHRS, CDR2 YFSETQ. This CDR3 is 16 amino acids long. The rearrangement joins TRBV5-1 to TRBJ1-2, with TRBD1 as a possible D gene (6 bases). Material: FFPE invasive lung adenocarcinoma tissue. The clonotype was recovered from a person aged 55-75 years with lung adenocarcinoma. CDR3 residues: CASSLGSGGPNYGYTF. CDR3 in DNA: TGCGCCAGTAGCTTGGGATCGGGGGGCCCTAACTATGGCTACACCTTC.